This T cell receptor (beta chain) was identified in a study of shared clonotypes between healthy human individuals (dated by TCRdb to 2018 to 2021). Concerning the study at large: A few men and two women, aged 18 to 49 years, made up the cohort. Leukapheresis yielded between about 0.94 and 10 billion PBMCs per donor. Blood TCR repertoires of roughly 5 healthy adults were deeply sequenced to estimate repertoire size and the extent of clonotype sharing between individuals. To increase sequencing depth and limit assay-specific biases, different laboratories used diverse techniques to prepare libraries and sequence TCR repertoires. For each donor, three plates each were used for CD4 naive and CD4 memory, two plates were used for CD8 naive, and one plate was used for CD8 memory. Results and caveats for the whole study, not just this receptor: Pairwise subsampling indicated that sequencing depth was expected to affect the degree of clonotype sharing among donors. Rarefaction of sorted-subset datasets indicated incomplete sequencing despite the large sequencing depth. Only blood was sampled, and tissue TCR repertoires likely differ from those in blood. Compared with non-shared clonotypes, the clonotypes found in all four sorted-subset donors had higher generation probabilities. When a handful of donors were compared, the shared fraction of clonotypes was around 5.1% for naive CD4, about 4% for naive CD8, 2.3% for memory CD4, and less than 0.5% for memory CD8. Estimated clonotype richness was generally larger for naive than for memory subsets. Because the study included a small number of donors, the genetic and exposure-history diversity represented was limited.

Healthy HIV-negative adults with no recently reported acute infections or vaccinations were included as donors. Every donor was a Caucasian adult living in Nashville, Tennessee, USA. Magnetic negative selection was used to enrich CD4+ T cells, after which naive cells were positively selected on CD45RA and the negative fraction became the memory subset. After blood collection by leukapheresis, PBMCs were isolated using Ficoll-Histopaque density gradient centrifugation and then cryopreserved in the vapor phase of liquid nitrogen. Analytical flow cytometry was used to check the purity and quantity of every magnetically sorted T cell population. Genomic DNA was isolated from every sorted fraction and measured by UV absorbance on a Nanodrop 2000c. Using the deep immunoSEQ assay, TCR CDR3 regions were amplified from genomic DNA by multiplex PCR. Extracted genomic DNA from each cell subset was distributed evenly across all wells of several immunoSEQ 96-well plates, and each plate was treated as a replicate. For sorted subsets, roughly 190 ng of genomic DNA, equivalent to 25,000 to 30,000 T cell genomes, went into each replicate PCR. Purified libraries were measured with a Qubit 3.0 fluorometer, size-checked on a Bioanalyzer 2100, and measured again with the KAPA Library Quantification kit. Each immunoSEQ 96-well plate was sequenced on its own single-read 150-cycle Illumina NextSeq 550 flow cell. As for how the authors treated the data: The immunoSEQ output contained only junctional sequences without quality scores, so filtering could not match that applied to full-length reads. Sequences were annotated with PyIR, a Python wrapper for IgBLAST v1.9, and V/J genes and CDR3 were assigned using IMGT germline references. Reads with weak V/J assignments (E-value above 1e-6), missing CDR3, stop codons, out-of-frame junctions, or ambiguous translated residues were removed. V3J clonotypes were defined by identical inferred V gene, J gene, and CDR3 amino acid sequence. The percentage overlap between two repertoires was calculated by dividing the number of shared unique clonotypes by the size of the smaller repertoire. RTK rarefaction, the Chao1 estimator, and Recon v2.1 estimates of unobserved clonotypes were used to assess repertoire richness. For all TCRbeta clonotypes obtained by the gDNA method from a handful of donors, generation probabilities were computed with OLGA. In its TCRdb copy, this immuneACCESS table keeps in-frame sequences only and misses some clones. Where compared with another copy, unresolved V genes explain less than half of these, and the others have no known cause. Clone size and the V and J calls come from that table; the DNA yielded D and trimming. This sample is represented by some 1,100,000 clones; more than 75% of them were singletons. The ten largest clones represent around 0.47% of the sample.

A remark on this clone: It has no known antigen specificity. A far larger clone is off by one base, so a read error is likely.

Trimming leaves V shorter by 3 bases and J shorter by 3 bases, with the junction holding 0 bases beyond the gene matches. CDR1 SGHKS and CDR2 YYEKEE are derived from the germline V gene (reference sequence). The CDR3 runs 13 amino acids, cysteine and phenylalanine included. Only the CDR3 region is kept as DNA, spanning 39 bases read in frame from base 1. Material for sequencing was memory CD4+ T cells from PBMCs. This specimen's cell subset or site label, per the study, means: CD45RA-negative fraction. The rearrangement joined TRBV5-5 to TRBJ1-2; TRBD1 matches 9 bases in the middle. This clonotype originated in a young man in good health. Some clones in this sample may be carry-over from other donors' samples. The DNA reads TGTGCCAGCAGCTGGACAGGGGACTATGGCTACACCTTC. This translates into CASSWTGDYGYTF.